This T cell receptor (beta chain) was sequenced for a study of T cell changes during pregnancy in multiple sclerosis. V lost 1 base, J lost 0 bases, and 9 bases stayed unmatched. The CDR3 is 17 amino acids. CDR1 LNHDA and CDR2 SQIVND come from the germline V gene (reference sequence). The table came from immunoSEQ multiplex PCR; TCRdb's copy has only in-frame clones and leaves some out. Here the sample spans approximately 69,000 clones, roughly 92% being singletons. The TCR comes from a female donor in good health, enrolled as a control in a pregnancy study. This sequence joins TRBV19 and TRBJ2-7; 7 bases align to TRBD1. The source was peripheral blood, collected in the second trimester of pregnancy. CDR3 coding DNA: TGTGCCAGTAGTATAGGCCCTGGGACAGCTTTCTCCTACGAGCAGTACTTC. The encoded protein is CASSIGPGTAFSYEQYF.